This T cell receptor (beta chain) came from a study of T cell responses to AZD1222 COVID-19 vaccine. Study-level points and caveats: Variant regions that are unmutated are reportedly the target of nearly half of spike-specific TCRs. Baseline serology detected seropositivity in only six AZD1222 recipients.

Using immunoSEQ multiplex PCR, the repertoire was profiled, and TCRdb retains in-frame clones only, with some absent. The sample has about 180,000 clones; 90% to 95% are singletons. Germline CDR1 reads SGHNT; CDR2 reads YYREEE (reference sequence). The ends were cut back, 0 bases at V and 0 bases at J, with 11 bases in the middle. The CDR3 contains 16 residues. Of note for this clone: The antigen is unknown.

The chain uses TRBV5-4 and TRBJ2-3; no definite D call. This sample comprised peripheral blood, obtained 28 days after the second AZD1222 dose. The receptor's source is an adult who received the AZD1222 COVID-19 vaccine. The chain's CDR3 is CASSLEVSPSTDTQYF. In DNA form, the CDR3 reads TGTGCCAGCAGCTTGGAAGTCAGCCCTAGCACAGATACGCAGTATTTT.